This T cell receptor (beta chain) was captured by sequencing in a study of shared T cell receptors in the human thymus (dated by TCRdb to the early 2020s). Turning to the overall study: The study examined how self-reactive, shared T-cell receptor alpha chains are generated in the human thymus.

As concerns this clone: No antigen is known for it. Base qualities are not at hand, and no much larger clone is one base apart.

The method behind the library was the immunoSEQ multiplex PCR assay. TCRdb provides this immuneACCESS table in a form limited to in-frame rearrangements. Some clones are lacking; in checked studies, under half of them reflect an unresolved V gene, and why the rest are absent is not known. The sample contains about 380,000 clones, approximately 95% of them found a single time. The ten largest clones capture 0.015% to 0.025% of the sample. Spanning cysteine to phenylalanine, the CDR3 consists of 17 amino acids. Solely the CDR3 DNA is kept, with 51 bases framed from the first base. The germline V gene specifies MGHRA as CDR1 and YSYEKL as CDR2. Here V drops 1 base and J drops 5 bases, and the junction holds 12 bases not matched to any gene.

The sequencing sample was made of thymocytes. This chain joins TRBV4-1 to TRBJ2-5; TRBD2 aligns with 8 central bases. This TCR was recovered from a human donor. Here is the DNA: TGCGCCAGCAGCCAAGGACGAACGGGGCTAGCGGGTGAGACCCAGTACTTC. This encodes CASSQGRTGLAGETQYF.